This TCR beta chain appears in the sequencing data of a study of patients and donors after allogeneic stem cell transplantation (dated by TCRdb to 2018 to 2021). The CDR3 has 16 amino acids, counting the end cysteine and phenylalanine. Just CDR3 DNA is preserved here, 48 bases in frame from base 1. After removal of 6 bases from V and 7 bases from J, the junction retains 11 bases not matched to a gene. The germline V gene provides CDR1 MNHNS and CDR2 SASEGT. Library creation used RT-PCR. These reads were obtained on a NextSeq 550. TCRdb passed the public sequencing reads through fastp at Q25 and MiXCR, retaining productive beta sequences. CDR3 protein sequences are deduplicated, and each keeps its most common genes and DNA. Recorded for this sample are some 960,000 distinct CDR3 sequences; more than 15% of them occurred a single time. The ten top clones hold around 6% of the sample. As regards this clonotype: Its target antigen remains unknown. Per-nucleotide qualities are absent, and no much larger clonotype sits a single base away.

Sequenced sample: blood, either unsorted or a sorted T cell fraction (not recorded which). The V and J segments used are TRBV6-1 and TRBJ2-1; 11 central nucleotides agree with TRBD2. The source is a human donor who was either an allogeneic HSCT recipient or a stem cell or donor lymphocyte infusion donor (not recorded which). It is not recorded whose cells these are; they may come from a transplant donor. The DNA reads TGTGCCAGCAGCCGAAATAGCGGGGGGGCCGGTAATGAGCAGTTCTTC. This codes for CASSRNSGGAGNEQFF.